These 14 T cell receptor beta chains were sequenced from one sample in a study of blood T cells in healthy people across ages. Primers used in a second PCR of roughly 6 to 12 cycles were a sample-barcoded 5' primer and a J-beta primer mix. Via MiXCR, TCRdb re-called the 5' RACE reads, giving one row per CDR3 protein. The repertoire holds some 1.5 million distinct CDR3 sequences, with roughly 30% as singletons. Input material: blood. These receptors were obtained from a woman aged 25 to 39 in good health.

The chain joins TRBV5-1 to TRBJ2-1; no clear D. The germline gives CDR1 SGHRS, CDR2 YFSETQ. Trimming removed 4 bases at V and 6 bases at J, with 11 bases between. The CDR3 sequence is 13 residues long. The CDR3 DNA sequence: TGCGCCAGCAGCGGAACGACTCGCAATGAGCAGTTCTTC. Encoded protein: CASSGTTRNEQFF.

In the case of this clonotype: A read error may explain this, as a much larger clone is one base away. The J gene is TRBJ2-1, the V gene TRBV12-3 or TRBV12-4, with 8 bases fitting TRBD2. The CDR3 runs to 15 residues. The CDR3 is CVSSLLAGTYNEQFF. The CDR3 DNA sequence: TGTGTCAGCAGTCTTCTAGCGGGCACCTACAATGAGCAGTTCTTC.

This clonotype was picked up a small number of times. This chain's CDR3 is CASSSVMTDTQYF. In DNA form, the CDR3 reads TGTGCCAGCAGCTCCGTCATGACAGATACGCAGTATTTT. This sequence joins TRBV11-2 and TRBJ2-3, with D hard to call. The CDR3 loop spans 13 amino acids. Looked up from germline, CDR1 is SGHAT and CDR2 is FQNNGV. V lost 4 bases, J lost 3 bases, and 8 bases lay in between.

The rearrangement uses TRBV4-2 and TRBJ2-3; D unclear. Germline CDR1 is LGHNA and CDR2 is YNFKEQ. The ends were cut back, 5 bases at V and 4 bases at J, with 25 bases in the middle. The CDR3 sequence is 18 residues long. In DNA form, the CDR3 reads TGTGCCAGCAGCGATGTTTCGGGTCGCGGAGTGGGCGCAGATACGCAGTATTTT. It codes for CASSDVSGRGVGADTQYF.

The chain is built from TRBV15 and TRBJ2-3; 7 nucleotides match TRBD1. V lost 3 bases and J lost 5; bases outside the gene matches: 8. Germline lookup yields CDR1 LNHNV and CDR2 YYDKDF (reference sequence). This CDR3 is built from 15 residues. CDR3 loop: CATSSIVTGEDTQYF. In nucleotides, the CDR3 is TGTGCCACCAGCAGCATAGTTACAGGGGAAGATACGCAGTATTTT. Filled out from reference TRBV15 and TRBJ2-3, the complete variable domain reads DAMVIQNPRYQVTQFGKPVTLSCSQTLNHNVMYWYQQKSSQAPKLLFHYYDKDFNNEADTPDNFQSRRPNTSFCFLDIRSPGLGDTAMYLCATSSIVTGEDTQYFGPGTRLTVL.

In this sample, this clonotype turned up a few times. The junction departs from germline at one end; a sequencing error may be responsible. In nucleotides, the CDR3 is TGTACCAGCAGCAGTACGGGACTAGCGGGACCTAACAATGAGCAGTTCTTC. It codes for CTSSSTGLAGPNNEQFF. The rearrangement joins TRBV6-6 to TRBJ2-1; 13 positions agree with TRBD2. CDR1 and CDR2 from the germline V gene are MNHNY and SVGAGI (reference sequence). This CDR3 is built from 17 residues.

CDR3 loop: CSARPPLNTEAFF. As DNA, the CDR3 is TGCAGTGCTAGACCGCCGTTGAACACTGAAGCTTTCTTT. The chain recombines TRBV20-1 with TRBJ1-1, with no clear D. V lost 2 bases, J lost 0 bases, and 7 bases lay in between. Germline-derived CDR1 and CDR2 are DFQATT and SNEGSKA (reference sequence). This CDR3 is built from 13 residues.

The chain links TRBV7-9 to TRBJ1-2; TRBD1 aligns across 7 bases. CDR1 is SEHNR, CDR2 FQNEAQ, per germline (reference sequence). The junction had 6 bases not matched to a gene; V was cut back by 4 bases and J by 4 bases. The length of the CDR3 is 14 residues. This CDR3 is CASSSQGFVYGYTF. The CDR3 DNA reads TGTGCCAGCAGCTCACAGGGGTTTGTCTATGGCTACACCTTC.

The V gene is TRBV20-1, the J gene TRBJ1-6; the D gene is possibly TRBD1 (5 bases). This CDR3 comprises 14 residues. The V end lost 2 bases, the J end lost 6 bases, and 11 bases lay between the germline ends. CDR1 is DFQATT and CDR2 is SNEGSKA in the germline V gene (reference sequence). The CDR3 coding sequence is TGCAGTGCTAGACCCGGGACGGCTAATTCACCCCTCCACTTT. Its protein is CSARPGTANSPLHF.

This clonotype occurred many times. The chain joins TRBV28 to TRBJ2-7; 8 bases line up with TRBD1. The CDR3 totals 13 residues. V shed 5 bases, J shed 5 bases, and the junction held 5 bases outside the gene matches. CDR1 is MDHEN, CDR2 SYDVKM, per germline. CDR3: CASSPSDRDEQYF. The CDR3 nucleotides are TGTGCCAGCAGTCCCTCGGACAGGGACGAGCAGTACTTC.

Here the CDR3 DNA reads TGTGCCAGCAGCGGGAGGGGACAGGGAAACCAAGAGACCCAGTACTTC. This sequence encodes CASSGRGQGNQETQYF. This chain joins TRBV7-9 and TRBJ2-5; 9 nucleotides align to TRBD1. CDR3 size: 16 residues. With V trimmed by 5 bases and J by 0 bases, 7 bases remained unmatched. Germline loops: CDR1 SEHNR, CDR2 FQNEAQ (reference sequence).

J is TRBJ2-1 and V is TRBV20-1; 10 bases align to TRBD2. V lost 0 bases and J lost 8; bases outside the gene matches: 10. The CDR3 is made up of 16 amino acids. The germline V gene has CDR1 DFQATT and CDR2 SNEGSKA (reference sequence). The CDR3 protein is CSARDPRAGGDYEQFF. Written as DNA, the CDR3 is TGCAGTGCTAGAGATCCGCGAGCGGGGGGGGACTATGAGCAGTTCTTC.

Ten or more counts support this clonotype. The chain is built from TRBV6-2 or TRBV6-3 and TRBJ2-1, with 8 bases lining up with TRBD2. V lost 7 bases to trimming and J lost 8 bases; unmatched junction nucleotides: 13. The V gene's germline CDR1 is MNHEY and CDR2 SVGEGT. This CDR3 spans 15 amino acids. CDR3 sequence: CASTPGTRFYYEQFF. Here the CDR3 DNA reads TGTGCCAGCACCCCCGGGACTAGATTTTACTATGAGCAGTTCTTC.

This clonotype was found a few times. The rearrangement links TRBV12-3 or TRBV12-4 to TRBJ1-1; possibly TRBD1 for D (5 bases). V was pared by 3 bases and J by 7 bases, with 15 bases between. This CDR3 has 14 residues. The CDR3 DNA sequence: TGTGCCAGCAGTTTTGGACGAAATCAGGGTGAAGCTTTCTTT. Protein: CASSFGRNQGEAFF.